A single sample gave rise to the 32 T cell receptor beta chains below, sequenced in a study of T cells after yellow fever vaccination. TCRdb re-called the 5' RACE reads through MiXCR, storing one row per CDR3 protein. There are about 120,000 distinct CDR3 sequences in the sample; 8.4% occur only once, and about 25% lies in the top ten. The sample was CD8+ T cells sorted from PBMCs, taken 45 days after the yellow fever booster vaccination. The receptor source for this set is a man aged 30-40 years who received the YFV17D yellow fever vaccine.

The chain recombines TRBV12-3 or TRBV12-4 with TRBJ2-7; 7 bases agree with TRBD1. The CDR3 runs 14 residues. Trimming at V came to 5 bases and at J to 2 bases, leaving 6 bases not matched to a gene. CDR3 protein: CASSPGQLAYEQYF. As DNA, the CDR3 is TGTGCCAGCAGTCCGGGACAGCTTGCCTACGAGCAGTACTTC.

This clonotype was detected ten times or more. The V and J genes are TRBV20-1 and TRBJ2-7; D remains unclear. V dropped 5 bases and J dropped 2 bases, with 10 bases sitting between them. Germline V gene data show CDR1 as DFQATT and CDR2 as SNEGSKA (reference sequence). The CDR3 loop spans 12 amino acids. DNA for the CDR3: TGCAGTGCTCAAACTGAGACCTACGAGCAGTACTTC. It encodes CSAQTETYEQYF.

This clonotype was seen ten or more times. The chain is built from TRBV20-1 and TRBJ2-7; D may be TRBD1 or TRBD2 (5 bases each). Deletions cut 0 bases from V and 5 bases from J, with 11 bases between. Germline-derived CDR1 and CDR2 are DFQATT and SNEGSKA (reference sequence). The CDR3 covers 13 residues. CDR3 nucleotides: TGCAGTGCTAGAGATTTGATGGGGGACGAGCAGTACTTC. This codes for CSARDLMGDEQYF.

This clonotype was observed at least ten times. This rearrangement joins TRBV12-3 or TRBV12-4 to TRBJ2-7; 7 bases fit TRBD2. V was pared by 5 bases and J by 5 bases, with 6 bases of the junction left unmatched. The CDR3 length is 13 residues. The CDR3 reads CASSLLGRDEQYF. DNA of the CDR3: TGTGCCAGCAGTCTACTGGGGAGGGACGAGCAGTACTTC.

This clonotype was found many times. V gene TRBV25-1 combines with J gene TRBJ2-7; D might be TRBD2 (5 bases). Trimming left V 6 bases short and J 0 bases short, with 18 bases between. The CDR3 has 16 amino acids. CDR1 and CDR2 from the germline V gene are MGHDK and SYGVNS. CDR3 in amino acids: CASRSRCSGSSYEQYF. DNA for the CDR3: TGTGCCAGCAGATCGCGCTGTAGTGGGAGCTCCTACGAGCAGTACTTC.

This clonotype was observed many times. The chain employs TRBV19 and TRBJ2-7; maybe TRBD1 (5 bases). The V end was cut by 0 bases, the J end by 3 bases, with 9 bases between. Germline CDR1 and CDR2: LNHDA and SQIVND (reference sequence). The CDR3 consists of 14 residues. CDR3 sequence (DNA): TGTGCCAGTAGTATAGATGACAGCTTCTACGAGCAGTACTTC. This translates into CASSIDDSFYEQYF.

In this sample, this clonotype turned up many times. The J gene is TRBJ1-1, the V gene TRBV27; D is uncertain. The ends were cut back, 10 bases at V and 4 bases at J, with 13 bases in the middle. CDR1 is MNHEY and CDR2 is SMNVEV in the germline V gene (reference sequence). CDR3 length: 12 residues. CDR3 nucleotide sequence: TGTGCCACTAGCGCCGGTAGCACTGAAGCTTTCTTT. This sequence encodes CATSAGSTEAFF.

About this clonotype: It may be a read error: a sequence one base away is much more abundant. The chain recombines TRBV27 with TRBJ2-5; 10 bases map to TRBD2. The CDR3 runs 16 residues. Germline CDR1 and CDR2: MNHEY and SMNVEV (reference sequence). CDR3 nucleotide sequence: TGTGCCAGCAGTCCAGTTGGACTAGCGGACCACGAGACCCAGTACTTC. This codes for CASSPVGLADHETQYF.

The sample holds one count of this clonotype. This sequence joins TRBV5-6 and TRBJ2-1; a weak D match, TRBD2 (6 bases). CDR3 size: 14 residues. Germline CDR1 is SGHDT and CDR2 is YYEEEE. The germline V and J ends were trimmed by 7 bases and 4 bases, with 15 bases remaining between them. The CDR3: CASGPAGTYNEQFF. The CDR3 DNA reads TGTGCCAGCGGCCCCGCGGGGACTTACAATGAGCAGTTCTTC.

For this clonotype: A much larger clone sits a single nucleotide away, making a read error possible. The chain links TRBV6-1 to TRBJ2-6; D assignment may be TRBD1 or TRBD2 (6 bases each). There are 16 residues in the CDR3. Germline V lookup: CDR1 MNHNS, CDR2 SASEGT. The CDR3 DNA reads as TGTGCCAGCATCCCCTCGCCCCATTCGGGGGCCAACGTCCTGGCTTTC. Translating gives CASIPSPHSGANVLAF.

This clonotype was counted at least ten times. The rearrangement links TRBV7-8 to TRBJ2-1, with D unresolved. Per the germline V gene, CDR1 is SGHVS and CDR2 is FQNEAQ. Trimming removed 2 bases at V and 2 bases at J, with 13 bases between. This CDR3 region has 16 residues. The CDR3 here is CASSLKLTRPYNEQFF. DNA for the CDR3: TGTGCCAGCAGCTTAAAGTTGACACGGCCCTACAATGAGCAGTTCTTC.

This chain uses TRBV7-6 with TRBJ2-7; a possible D gene is TRBD1 (5 bases). Germline V gene sequence: CDR1 SGHVS, CDR2 FNYEAQ. The CDR3 length is 14 residues. Deletions cut 0 bases from V and 5 bases from J, with 11 bases between. The CDR3 DNA sequence: TGTGCCAGCAGCTTAGCAACAGGCCCGAACGAGCAGTACTTC. It codes for CASSLATGPNEQYF. Complete variable domain (other parts from reference TRBV7-6 and TRBJ2-7): GAGVSQSPRYKVTKRGQDVALRCDPISGHVSLYWYRQALGQGPEFLTYFNYEAQQDKSGLPNDRFSAERPEGSISTLTIQRTEQRDSAMYRCASSLATGPNEQYFGPGTRLTVT.

This clonotype has a handful of counts. The rearrangement joins TRBV5-6 to TRBJ2-1; D unresolved. This CDR3 comprises 15 residues. The germline CDR1 and CDR2 sequences are SGHDT and YYEEEE. V was cut by 2 bases and J by 4 bases, with 13 bases left in between. This CDR3 is CASSFPADAYNEQFF. CDR3 coding DNA: TGTGCCAGCAGCTTTCCCGCGGACGCGTACAATGAGCAGTTCTTC.

The chain recombines TRBV4-2 with TRBJ2-3, with 7 bases that match TRBD1. The CDR3 is made up of 14 amino acids. The junction had 5 bases not matched to a gene; V was cut back by 4 bases and J by 4 bases. From germline, CDR1 is LGHNA and CDR2 YNFKEQ. CDR3 coding DNA: TGTGCCAGCAGCCCTACAGGGGACCCAGATACGCAGTATTTT. As protein: CASSPTGDPDTQYF.

This clonotype was recorded at least ten times. The chain has TRBV12-3 or TRBV12-4 and TRBJ2-3; no reliable D call. V dropped 3 bases and J dropped 5 bases, with 9 bases sitting between them. The CDR3 sequence is 13 residues long. The CDR3 sequence: CASSFPSIDTQYF. The CDR3 nucleotides are TGTGCCAGCAGTTTCCCATCAATAGATACGCAGTATTTT.

This clonotype was counted ten times or more. The gene calls are TRBV27 and TRBJ2-1; no definite D call. The V and J ends lost 3 bases and 7 bases respectively, with 10 bases between them. The CDR3 runs 13 residues. In germline, CDR1 is MNHEY, CDR2 SMNVEV (reference sequence). CDR3 loop: CASSFSRRNEQFF. The CDR3, as DNA: TGTGCCAGCAGTTTCTCGCGGAGAAATGAGCAGTTCTTC.

V is TRBV2 and J is TRBJ2-2; 13 positions agree with TRBD2. V was pared by 6 bases and J by 4 bases, with 8 bases of the junction left unmatched. CDR1 SNHLY and CDR2 FYNNEI come from the germline V gene. CDR3 length: 17 residues. Here the CDR3 reads CASRDKLAGGLTGELFF. The CDR3 nucleotides are TGTGCCAGCAGGGATAAACTAGCGGGAGGGCTCACCGGGGAGCTGTTTTTT. The complete variable domain, with remaining parts taken from reference TRBV2 and TRBJ2-2, reads EPEVTQTPSHQVTQMGQEVILRCVPISNHLYFYWYRQILGQKVEFLVSFYNNEISEKSEIFDDQFSVERPDGSNFTLKIRSTKLEDSAMYFCASRDKLAGGLTGELFFGEGSRLTVL.

This rearrangement joins TRBV29-1 to TRBJ2-1; D may be TRBD2 (7 bases). Germline loops: CDR1 SQVTM, CDR2 ANQGSEA. Trimming took 4 bases from V and 8 from J, leaving 18 bases between them. This CDR3 is built from 14 residues. CDR3 protein: CSVVGGARWDEQFF. CDR3 bases: TGCAGCGTTGTGGGGGGGGCGCGGTGGGATGAGCAGTTCTTC.

The chain couples TRBV11-2 to TRBJ2-7; TRBD1 matches 9 bases. This CDR3 region has 13 residues. Germline trimming cut 5 bases from V and 6 bases from J; bases unmatched to any gene: 5. The germline V gene has CDR1 SGHAT and CDR2 FQNNGV. The CDR3, as DNA: TGTGCCAGCAGCGCGGGACAGGGAGGCGAGCAGTACTTC. Residues: CASSAGQGGEQYF.

The CDR3 spells CASSVGTGGEETQYF. CDR3 sequence (DNA): TGTGCCAGCAGCGTCGGGACAGGGGGGGAAGAGACCCAGTACTTC. The chain employs TRBV7-6 and TRBJ2-5, with TRBD1 identical over 11 bases. Germline assignment: CDR1 SGHVS and CDR2 FNYEAQ. The CDR3 spans 15 residues. Germline trimming cut 5 bases from V and 3 bases from J; bases unmatched to any gene: 5. The whole variable domain, filled in from reference TRBV7-6 and TRBJ2-5, reads GAGVSQSPRYKVTKRGQDVALRCDPISGHVSLYWYRQALGQGPEFLTYFNYEAQQDKSGLPNDRFSAERPEGSISTLTIQRTEQRDSAMYRCASSVGTGGEETQYFGPGTRLLVL.

On this clonotype: Given a much more abundant clone one base away, this may be a read error. The rearrangement joins TRBV9 to TRBJ2-3; D is possibly TRBD1 or TRBD2 (5 bases each). CDR3 length: 17 amino acids. Between the trimmed V and J ends, which lost 4 bases and 5 bases, there was a span of 23 bases. CDR1 SGDLS and CDR2 YYNGEE come from the germline V gene. CDR3 protein: CASSYLNEGEDIDTQYF. Written as DNA, the CDR3 is TGTGCCAGCAGCTATCTTAATGAGGGAGAGGACATAGATACGCAGTATTTT.

The chain uses TRBV28 and TRBJ2-3; tentative D call: TRBD2 (5 bases). The CDR3 covers 13 residues. The germline V gene encodes CDR1 MDHEN and CDR2 SYDVKM. V was shortened by 5 bases and J by 4 bases, with 10 bases between the two germline ends. CDR3 bases: TGTGCCAGCAGTGGCCGGACTGCAGATACGCAGTATTTT. This codes for CASSGRTADTQYF.

V usage is TRBV4-2 and J usage is TRBJ2-2; no definite D call. The CDR3 has 14 amino acids. The V and J ends lost 8 bases and 1 base respectively, with 11 bases between them. Germline values: CDR1 LGHNA, CDR2 YNFKEQ. The CDR3 bases are TGTGCCAGCGGCCTGACCGAGAACACCGGGGAGCTGTTTTTT. It codes for CASGLTENTGELFF.

This clonotype has more than one count but fewer than ten. The gene calls are TRBV6-5 and TRBJ2-7, with a weak D call TRBD1 (6 bases). The V gene lost 4 bases and the J gene lost 5 bases, with 9 bases spanning the gap. CDR1 and CDR2 from the germline V gene are MNHEY and SVGAGI. The CDR3 spans 12 residues. The CDR3 DNA reads TGTGCCAGCAGTTTACAGGGAAACGAGCAGTACTTC. Its translation: CASSLQGNEQYF.

This clonotype was seen a few times. The rearrangement uses TRBV4-3 and TRBJ2-7; 12 nucleotides match TRBD1. This CDR3 contains 20 residues. Losses at the gene ends were 1 base for V and 2 bases for J; bases not matched to a gene: 15. Per germline, CDR1 LGHNA and CDR2 YSLEER. The CDR3: CASSQGPGTGGGFAAYEQYF. In DNA, the CDR3 is TGCGCCAGCAGCCAAGGCCCCGGGACAGGGGGCGGATTTGCTGCCTACGAGCAGTACTTC.

This clonotype was seen repeatedly, ten times or more. The chain recombines TRBV6-5 with TRBJ2-2; D might be TRBD2 (6 bases). CDR1 is MNHEY and CDR2 is SVGAGI in the germline V gene. Trimming left V 5 bases short and J 6 bases short, with 10 bases between. This CDR3 region has 13 residues. CDR3 nucleotides: TGTGCCAGCAGTCCCTCGGGGGCCGGGGAGCTGTTTTTT. It yields the protein CASSPSGAGELFF.

This clonotype was detected ten times or more. The chain couples TRBV5-1 to TRBJ2-1; no firm D call. The CDR3 is 11 residues long. V was clipped by 3 bases and J by 13 bases, with 11 bases between them. The germline CDR1 and CDR2 sequences are SGHRS and YFSETQ. The CDR3 DNA follows: TGCGCCAGCAGCTCGGACGAGCTACAGTTCTTC. Translation gives CASSSDELQFF.

The sample holds many counts of this clonotype. The J gene is TRBJ2-7, the V gene TRBV7-8; TRBD2 matches 9 bases. CDR3 length: 13 residues. The germline V gene encodes CDR1 SGHVS and CDR2 FQNEAQ. V lost 7 bases to trimming and J lost 7 bases; unmatched junction nucleotides: 8. The CDR3 reads CASTGTSISEQYF. The CDR3 nucleotides are TGTGCCAGCACCGGGACTAGCATTTCAGAGCAGTACTTC.

This clonotype has at least ten counts. The chain is built from TRBV29-1 and TRBJ2-7; D is unclear. The length of the CDR3 is 11 residues. V was pared by 2 bases and J by 3 bases, with 5 bases between. CDR1 and CDR2 (germline): SQVTM, ANQGSEA. For the CDR3, the DNA is TGCAGCGTTGAAAGGGACTACGAGCAGTACTTC. Its translation is CSVERDYEQYF.

This chain connects TRBV12-3 or TRBV12-4 to TRBJ2-5; D is unresolved. The V end lost 3 bases, the J end lost 4 bases, and 9 bases lay between the germline ends. The CDR3 spans 13 residues. Here the CDR3 DNA reads TGTGCCAGCAGTTTGGCGGCTACAGAGACCCAGTACTTC. Translation gives CASSLAATETQYF.

This clonotype was seen at least ten times. The rearrangement uses TRBV7-9 and TRBJ2-7; TRBD1 agrees at 10 bases. The CDR3 is 15 residues long. CDR1 SEHNR and CDR2 FQNEAQ come from the germline V gene (reference sequence). With 5 bases clipped from V and 2 bases from J, the junction kept 6 bases outside the gene matches. The CDR3 nucleotides are TGTGCCAGCAGCGCCGGACAGGGGGATCCCTACGAGCAGTACTTC. Its translation is CASSAGQGDPYEQYF. The full variable domain, its missing parts supplied by reference TRBV7-9 and TRBJ2-7, is DTGVSQNPRHKITKRGQNVTFRCDPISEHNRLYWYRQTLGQGPEFLTYFQNEAQLEKSRLLSDRFSAERPKGSFSTLEIQRTEQGDSAMYLCASSAGQGDPYEQYFGPGTRLTVT.

Many counts were recorded for this clonotype. The chain links TRBV5-5 to TRBJ1-6; D gene unclear. The CDR3 loop spans 15 amino acids. Germline V gene data show CDR1 as SGHKS and CDR2 as YYEKEE (reference sequence). Trimming took 2 bases from V and 10 from J, leaving 16 bases between them. The CDR3 sequence is CASSLFGNVGSPLHF. In nucleotides, the CDR3 is TGTGCCAGCAGCTTATTCGGGAACGTGGGATCACCCCTCCACTTT.